One sample yielded the 31 T cell receptor beta chains listed below, sequenced in a study of CD8 T cells in ankylosing spondylitis. Study findings and constraints: There was a TCR beta motif, made of fewer than 10 highly homologous variants, that appeared characteristic of ankylosing spondylitis blood.

These receptors' targets are unknown. TCRdb independently ran MiXCR on the 5' RACE reads; one entry per CDR3 protein. Among approximately 550,000 distinct CDR3 sequences listed, roughly 13% were seen once. The specimen sequenced was blood, either unsorted or a sorted T cell fraction (not recorded which). All receptors come from a male donor with ankylosing spondylitis.

The chain joins TRBV12-3 or TRBV12-4 to TRBJ1-5; D perhaps matches TRBD1 (5 bases). V was clipped by 6 bases and J by 1 base, with 13 bases between them. The CDR3 loop spans 15 amino acids. This chain's CDR3 is CASSRDSRSNQPQHF. The DNA of the CDR3 is TGTGCCAGCAGCCGGGACTCTAGGAGCAATCAGCCCCAGCATTTT.

This clonotype was recorded a few times. V and J are TRBV5-1 and TRBJ2-3; D possibly corresponds to TRBD2 (5 bases). Trimming shortened V by 5 bases and J by 4 bases, and 8 bases separated the two germline ends. Germline CDR1 and CDR2: SGHRS and YFSETQ. The CDR3 sequence is 12 residues long. DNA of the CDR3: TGCGCCAGCAGGGTACTAGCAGATACGCAGTATTTT. This sequence encodes CASRVLADTQYF.

This clonotype was observed many times. The chain couples TRBV12-3 or TRBV12-4 to TRBJ2-1; D uncertain. The CDR3 covers 11 residues. V was pared by 3 bases and J by 8 bases, with 5 bases between. The CDR3 coding sequence is TGTGCCAGCAGTTTTTCCCATGAGCAGTTCTTC. The encoded protein is CASSFSHEQFF.

This clonotype has just a few counts. This chain joins TRBV11-3 and TRBJ2-1; TRBD2 matches 12 bases. J was trimmed by 6 bases and V by 5 bases; bases with no gene match: 17. Germline CDR1 SGHNT, CDR2 YENEEA. The CDR3 extends over 19 amino acids. The CDR3 region has the DNA TGTGCCAGCAGCCGGCGATACGGGCGACTAGCGGGAGTGGGCAATGAGCAGTTCTTC. The encoded protein is CASSRRYGRLAGVGNEQFF.

This clonotype has more than one count but fewer than ten. This chain connects TRBV2 to TRBJ2-7, with 8 bases aligning to TRBD1. From germline, CDR1 is SNHLY and CDR2 FYNNEI. This CDR3 spans 13 amino acids. Losses at the gene ends were 7 bases for V and 6 bases for J; bases not matched to a gene: 8. The CDR3 protein is CASTQDRVGEQYF. Written as DNA, the CDR3 is TGTGCCAGCACTCAGGACAGGGTAGGCGAGCAGTACTTC.

Ten or more counts support this clonotype. The chain is built from TRBV20-1 and TRBJ2-3, with D maybe TRBD2 (7 bases). With 8 bases removed from V and 0 bases from J, the gap between germline ends came to 12 bases. The CDR3 runs to 13 residues. Germline lookup yields CDR1 DFQATT and CDR2 SNEGSKA (reference sequence). This chain's CDR3 is CSPKGGSTDTQYF. In nucleotides, the CDR3 is TGCAGTCCGAAGGGGGGGAGCACAGATACGCAGTATTTT.

This clonotype was detected only a few times. The chain combines TRBV3-1 with TRBJ2-1; D is unclear. V was cut by 7 bases and J by 8 bases, with 15 bases left in between. CDR3 length equals 13 residues. Germline V lookup: CDR1 LGHDT, CDR2 YNNKEL (reference sequence). The CDR3 coding sequence is TGTGCCAGCAACCACAACATGGCGGATGAGCAGTTCTTC. Translating gives CASNHNMADEQFF.

At least ten counts were recorded for this clonotype. The chain carries TRBV12-3 or TRBV12-4 and TRBJ1-4; 10 bases match TRBD1. V lost 5 bases and J lost 4; bases outside the gene matches: 4. The CDR3 is 15 amino acids. CDR3 loop: CASSIGTGVNEKLFF. The CDR3 DNA reads as TGTGCCAGCAGTATCGGGACAGGGGTTAATGAAAAACTGTTTTTT.

In this sample, this clonotype turned up many times. The V gene is TRBV29-1, the J gene TRBJ2-7; 7 nucleotides align to TRBD1. Germline loops: CDR1 SQVTM, CDR2 ANQGSEA. J lost 3 bases, V lost 2 bases, and 4 bases had no gene match. This CDR3 contains 13 residues. In DNA form, the CDR3 reads TGCAGCGTTGAAATTACAGGGGTCTACGAGCAGTACTTC. Translating it yields CSVEITGVYEQYF.

This chain joins TRBV5-6 and TRBJ1-5; TRBD1 matches 7 bases. Per the germline V gene, CDR1 is SGHDT and CDR2 is YYEEEE. This CDR3 region has 14 residues. V was pared by 3 bases and J by 5 bases, with 5 bases of the junction left unmatched. CDR3 DNA: TGTGCCAGCAGCTCGGGACAGAGGGATCAGCCCCAGCATTTT. Residues: CASSSGQRDQPQHF.

This rearrangement joins TRBV7-7 to TRBJ1-4, with 7 bases lining up with TRBD1. With 9 bases clipped from V and 7 bases from J, the junction kept 8 bases outside the gene matches. The V gene's germline CDR1 is SSHAT and CDR2 FNYEAQ (reference sequence). The CDR3 contains 13 residues. Here the CDR3 reads CASGTAVGEKLFF. CDR3 bases: TGTGCCAGTGGGACAGCTGTAGGTGAAAAACTGTTTTTT.

This clonotype came up a few times. V is TRBV11-2 and J is TRBJ1-5; no definite D call. CDR3 length: 11 amino acids. Deletions cut 8 bases from V and 9 bases from J, with 11 bases between. Germline assignment: CDR1 SGHAT and CDR2 FQNNGV. CDR3 in amino acids: CASGEGRPQHF. CDR3 DNA: TGTGCCAGCGGAGAAGGGCGGCCCCAGCATTTT. The full variable domain, in which reference TRBV11-2 and TRBJ1-5 provide the parts outside the CDR3, is EAGVAQSPRYKIIEKRQSVAFWCNPISGHATLYWYQQILGQGPKLLIQFQNNGVVDDSQLPKDRFSAERLKGVDSTLKIQPAKLEDSAVYLCASGEGRPQHFGDGTRLSIL.

This clonotype was picked up a small number of times. This chain uses TRBV11-3 with TRBJ2-1, with 9 bases matching TRBD2. Losses at the gene ends were 2 bases for V and 3 bases for J; bases not matched to a gene: 8. Germline V gene lookup returns CDR1 SGHNT and CDR2 YENEEA. The CDR3 is 17 amino acids. The CDR3 DNA is TGTGCCAGCAGCTTAAGTTCCTCTAGCGGGGTCTACAATGAGCAGTTCTTC. Translated: CASSLSSSSGVYNEQFF.

This clonotype was seen a few times. This chain uses TRBV5-4 with TRBJ2-7, with D tentatively TRBD1 or TRBD2 (5 bases each). Deletions cut 3 bases from V and 3 bases from J, with 13 bases between. Germline CDR1 and CDR2: SGHNT and YYREEE (reference sequence). The CDR3 length is 14 residues. CDR3 sequence: CASSWDGSFYEQYV. CDR3 DNA sequence: TGTGCCAGCAGCTGGGACGGTAGTTTCTACGAGCAGTACGTC.

This chain uses TRBV15 with TRBJ2-5; the D is unclear. CDR1 and CDR2 from the germline V gene are LNHNV and YYDKDF (reference sequence). The CDR3 runs 12 residues. Trimming left V 5 bases short and J 5 bases short, with 9 bases between. Written as DNA, the CDR3 is TGTGCCACCAGCTATAGAGCCGAGACCCAGTACTTC. This codes for CATSYRAETQYF.

Turning to this clonotype: This could be a read error, since a much larger clone is one nucleotide away. V gene TRBV5-1 combines with J gene TRBJ2-1; 7 positions agree with TRBD2. Germline V gene data show CDR1 as SGHRS and CDR2 as YFSETQ. The CDR3 sequence is 14 residues long. The junction had 7 bases not matched to a gene; V was cut back by 5 bases and J by 5 bases. The CDR3 is CASRLTSADNEQFF. The CDR3 DNA sequence: TGCGCCAGCAGACTAACTAGCGCGGACAATGAGCAGTTCTTC.

The V call is TRBV24-1, the J call TRBJ2-1; D is unresolved. Trimming shortened V by 4 bases and J by 4 bases, and 13 bases separated the two germline ends. The CDR3 has 15 amino acids. Germline CDR1 reads KGHDR; CDR2 reads SFDVKD. The CDR3: CATSDLPGHYNEQFF. CDR3 DNA sequence: TGTGCCACCAGTGACCTACCCGGCCATTACAATGAGCAGTTCTTC.

This clonotype came up many times. The chain has TRBV5-1 and TRBJ2-1; 8 bases map to TRBD2. V dropped 4 bases and J dropped 7; count of bases not matched to a gene: 13. The CDR3 is 16 amino acids. Per germline, CDR1 SGHRS and CDR2 YFSETQ. As DNA, the CDR3 is TGCGCCAGCAGCCCGACGTACAGCGGGAGAGGGAATGAGCAGTTCTTC. Translation: CASSPTYSGRGNEQFF.

The chain is built from TRBV12-3 or TRBV12-4 and TRBJ2-3; the D gene is possibly TRBD2 (5 bases). The CDR3 has 12 amino acids. V lost 6 bases and J lost 6, with 10 bases in between. For the CDR3, the DNA is TGTGCCAGCAGCCCACTAGTTGATACGCAGTATTTT. This encodes CASSPLVDTQYF.

The V gene is TRBV19, the J gene TRBJ2-1, with D perhaps matching TRBD2 (6 bases). Trimming shortened V by 1 base and J by 0 bases, and 10 bases separated the two germline ends. The CDR3 contains 16 residues. Germline V gives CDR1 LNHDA, CDR2 SQIVND (reference sequence). CDR3 sequence reads: CASSIVFGSSYNEQFF. In DNA form, the CDR3 reads TGTGCCAGTAGTATAGTATTCGGGAGCTCCTACAATGAGCAGTTCTTC.

This rearrangement joins TRBV6-1 to TRBJ2-7; the D gene is possibly TRBD1 (6 bases). The length of the CDR3 is 13 residues. The V and J ends lost 7 bases and 7 bases respectively, with 17 bases between them. Germline CDR1 and CDR2: MNHNS and SASEGT. CDR3 sequence: CASTRRQEWEQYF. The CDR3 DNA reads as TGTGCCAGCACCCGGCGACAGGAATGGGAGCAGTACTTC.

CDR3 nucleotides: TGCGCCAGCACCCCGGGACTAGCGGGAGGTTCCCATGAGCAGTTCTTC. This sequence encodes CASTPGLAGGSHEQFF. This chain uses TRBV10-1 with TRBJ2-1, with 15 bases aligning to TRBD2. The J segment lost 8 bases and the V segment lost 7 bases, leaving 9 bases of the junction unmatched. The CDR3 runs 16 residues. The germline V gene has CDR1 WNHNN and CDR2 SYGVQD (reference sequence).

This chain links TRBV5-1 with TRBJ2-1; D is perhaps TRBD2 (5 bases). V lost 3 bases, J lost 7 bases, and 14 bases lay in between. There are 14 residues in the CDR3. The V gene's germline CDR1 is SGHRS and CDR2 YFSETQ. CDR3 bases: TGCGCCAGCAGCTGGGGTAGCGAAGGGAATGAGCAGTTCTTC. This codes for CASSWGSEGNEQFF.

This clonotype has a handful of counts. This chain connects TRBV5-1 to TRBJ2-1, with unresolved D. This CDR3 comprises 12 residues. The germline V gene has CDR1 SGHRS and CDR2 YFSETQ. Trimming stripped 4 bases from V and 10 bases from J, with 12 bases between. The CDR3 coding sequence is TGCGCCAGCAGCATAGCCACAGAGGAGCAGTTCTTC. Translation gives CASSIATEEQFF.

This chain uses TRBV7-2 with TRBJ1-4, with D uncertain. Trimming pared 0 bases from V and 5 bases from J, leaving 7 bases between. This CDR3 is built from 14 residues. Per the germline V gene, CDR1 is SGHTA and CDR2 is FQGNSA. CDR3 DNA sequence: TGTGCCAGCAGCTTAGCCGGGCGGAATGAAAAACTGTTTTTT. It specifies CASSLAGRNEKLFF. Combining the CDR3 with reference TRBV7-2 and TRBJ1-4 gives the whole variable domain GAGVSQSPSNKVTEKGKDVELRCDPISGHTALYWYRQSLGQGLEFLIYFQGNSAPDKSGLPSDRFSAERTGGSVSTLTIQRTQQEDSAVYLCASSLAGRNEKLFFGSGTQLSVL.

This clonotype was recorded a few times. The gene calls are TRBV5-1 and TRBJ2-7; 14 bases are shared with TRBD2. Germline assignment: CDR1 SGHRS and CDR2 YFSETQ. Trimming removed 3 bases from V and 2 bases from J; junction bases left unmatched: 7. This CDR3 is built from 17 residues. The CDR3 protein is CASSWGLAGVGAYEQYV. The CDR3 DNA follows: TGCGCCAGCAGCTGGGGACTAGCGGGAGTAGGGGCCTACGAGCAGTACGTC.

This clonotype was counted between two and nine times. V is TRBV4-1 and J is TRBJ1-4; 9 bases fit TRBD1. V lost 6 bases and J lost 8; bases outside the gene matches: 13. The CDR3 has 16 amino acids. CDR1 is MGHRA and CDR2 is YSYEKL in the germline V gene. The CDR3 sequence: CASRPTLQGAREKLFF. The CDR3 DNA reads as TGCGCCAGCAGACCTACATTACAGGGGGCTAGAGAAAAACTGTTTTTT.

The chain combines TRBV29-1 with TRBJ2-1; no firm D call. The V end was cut by 7 bases, the J end by 0 bases, with 10 bases between. The CDR3 consists of 13 residues. Germline lookup yields CDR1 SQVTM and CDR2 ANQGSEA. For the CDR3, the DNA is TGCAGCGCCTCTTGGGTCTCCTACAATGAGCAGTTCTTC. Its protein product is CSASWVSYNEQFF.

The gene calls are TRBV12-3 or TRBV12-4 and TRBJ1-3; D is ambiguous. This CDR3 contains 14 residues. V lost 7 bases, J lost 0 bases, and 10 bases lay in between. CDR3 in amino acids: CASINSFSGNTIYF. CDR3 nucleotide sequence: TGTGCCAGCATTAACAGCTTCTCTGGAAACACCATATATTTT.

The chain couples TRBV3-1 to TRBJ2-7, with D unresolved. V lost 4 bases, J lost 6 bases, and 10 bases lay in between. This CDR3 is built from 12 residues. Germline CDR1 LGHDT, CDR2 YNNKEL (reference sequence). The CDR3 DNA sequence: TGTGCCAGCAGCCTGGTCCCAGGCGAGCAGTACTTC. This codes for CASSLVPGEQYF.

This clonotype appeared a few times. The rearrangement uses TRBV20-1 and TRBJ2-2, with unresolved D. CDR1 and CDR2 (germline): DFQATT, SNEGSKA (reference sequence). Trimming stripped 5 bases from V and 2 bases from J, with 6 bases between. The CDR3 runs to 12 residues. Here the CDR3 DNA reads TGCAGTGCTTCTGACAACACCGGGGAGCTGTTTTTT. Its translation is CSASDNTGELFF.